Following are 8 T cell receptor beta chains from one sample sequenced in a study of OX40 agonist ivuxolimab in advanced cancers. Profiled with immunoSEQ multiplex PCR; TCRdb holds only in-frame clones, not every one. Altogether almost 70,000 clones are present, 70% to 90% being singletons, with the ten largest covering roughly 4%. Specimen: CD4+ or CD8+ T cells sorted from blood, collected in a trial of the OX40 agonist ivuxolimab. All receptors derive from an adult with an advanced solid tumor such as melanoma, head and neck, liver or kidney cancer.

V gene TRBV28 combines with J gene TRBJ1-1, with 8 bases lining up with TRBD1. The CDR3 loop spans 13 amino acids. CDR1 and CDR2 (germline): MDHEN, SYDVKM. V shed 7 bases and J 6 bases; nucleotides not matched to a gene: 7. The CDR3: CASMTGASAEAFF. In DNA form, the CDR3 reads TGTGCCAGCATGACAGGGGCAAGCGCTGAAGCTTTCTTT.

This sequence joins TRBV11-3 and TRBJ1-1; D ambiguous. Germline V lookup: CDR1 SGHNT, CDR2 YENEEA. The CDR3 consists of 13 residues. The V gene lost 1 base and the J gene lost 4 bases, with 7 bases spanning the gap. In nucleotides, the CDR3 is TGTGCCAGCAGCTTAGCCAGCAGCACTGAAGCTTTCTTT. It is translated as CASSLASSTEAFF.

The J gene is TRBJ1-5, the V gene TRBV7-9; D gene ambiguous. This CDR3 is built from 16 residues. The V gene lost 3 bases and the J gene lost 8 bases, with 20 bases spanning the gap. CDR1 and CDR2 from the germline V gene are SEHNR and FQNEAQ (reference sequence). Here the CDR3 DNA reads TGTGCCAGCAGCTTCGGTTACGCGGAGGGCCAGGAGCCCCAGCATTTT. This sequence encodes CASSFGYAEGQEPQHF.

V usage is TRBV11-3 and J usage is TRBJ1-6; D is uncertain. Germline CDR1 SGHNT, CDR2 YENEEA. Trimming left V 4 bases short and J 8 bases short, with 6 bases between. The CDR3 contains 12 residues. The CDR3 sequence is CASSSLDSPLHF. DNA of the CDR3: TGTGCCAGCAGCTCACTAGATTCACCCCTCCACTTT.

This clone counts as medium-sized. V gene TRBV15 combines with J gene TRBJ2-3, with D possibly being TRBD1 (8 bases). This CDR3 contains 19 residues. Germline V gives CDR1 LNHNV, CDR2 YYDKDF (reference sequence). V was shortened by 6 bases and J by 3 bases, with 28 bases between the two germline ends. CDR3: CATRQTHGEDREGTDTQYF. The CDR3 DNA follows: TGTGCCACCAGGCAAACCCACGGGGAGGACAGGGAGGGAACAGATACGCAGTATTTT.

This chain joins TRBV9 and TRBJ2-3; no firm D call. Germline CDR1 SGDLS, CDR2 YYNGEE. The CDR3 has 16 residues. V shed 3 bases and J shed 1 base, with 15 bases lying between them. CDR3 bases: TGTGCCAGCAGCGGTGGAGTTGGAGCCGGCACAGATACGCAGTATTTT. Protein sequence: CASSGGVGAGTDTQYF.

The V call is TRBV27, the J call TRBJ2-7; 7 bases are a match to TRBD2. Germline-derived CDR1 and CDR2 are MNHEY and SMNVEV (reference sequence). The V gene end was trimmed by 2 bases and the J gene end by 4 bases; junction bases not matched to a gene: 14. This CDR3 spans 17 amino acids. In nucleotides, the CDR3 is TGTGCCAGCAGTTTAGCCCCGACTAGCTCCTGGACATACGAGCAGTACTTC. It codes for CASSLAPTSSWTYEQYF.

J is TRBJ1-5 and V is TRBV29-1; D may be TRBD1 (5 bases). CDR3 length: 14 amino acids. Germline V gene sequence: CDR1 SQVTM, CDR2 ANQGSEA. V was pared by 5 bases and J by 4 bases, with 15 bases between. Here the CDR3 DNA reads TGCAGCGTTTCCGGGACCACTCTTAATCAGCCCCAGCATTTT. Its translation is CSVSGTTLNQPQHF.